This T cell receptor beta chain was sequenced in a study of beta chain features in type 1 diabetes. Findings and limits, study-wide: High TCR expression in some cells could lead to their over-representation in cDNA sequencing. A pattern of fewer insertions and more deletions at VDJ junctions was seen in type 1 diabetes patients.

cDNA synthesis used the whole RNA isolate, giving expressed TCRB sequences. The method was immunoSEQ multiplex PCR; TCRdb's version includes in-frame clones alone and lacks a portion of them. The data hold around 240,000 clones, with roughly 9.6% observed a single time. Staining for CD45RO/CCR7/CD25/CD127/CD95/CD27 allowed sorting of CD4+ naive, central memory, regulatory and stem cell-like memory cells. Post-sort purity exceeded 98% for all sorted populations. A note on this clone: Its antigen is not identified.

This clonotype originated in a woman aged 18-30 years in good health. Sequenced: naive CD4+ T cells from blood.

CDR3 nucleotides: TGCAGACCCCCGGGGGATGAGCAGTTCTTC. Protein: CRPPGDEQFF. The gene calls are TRBV20-1 and TRBJ2-1, with D tentatively TRBD2 (6 bases). Germline V gives CDR1 DFQATT, CDR2 SNEGSKA (reference sequence). The CDR3 totals 10 residues.